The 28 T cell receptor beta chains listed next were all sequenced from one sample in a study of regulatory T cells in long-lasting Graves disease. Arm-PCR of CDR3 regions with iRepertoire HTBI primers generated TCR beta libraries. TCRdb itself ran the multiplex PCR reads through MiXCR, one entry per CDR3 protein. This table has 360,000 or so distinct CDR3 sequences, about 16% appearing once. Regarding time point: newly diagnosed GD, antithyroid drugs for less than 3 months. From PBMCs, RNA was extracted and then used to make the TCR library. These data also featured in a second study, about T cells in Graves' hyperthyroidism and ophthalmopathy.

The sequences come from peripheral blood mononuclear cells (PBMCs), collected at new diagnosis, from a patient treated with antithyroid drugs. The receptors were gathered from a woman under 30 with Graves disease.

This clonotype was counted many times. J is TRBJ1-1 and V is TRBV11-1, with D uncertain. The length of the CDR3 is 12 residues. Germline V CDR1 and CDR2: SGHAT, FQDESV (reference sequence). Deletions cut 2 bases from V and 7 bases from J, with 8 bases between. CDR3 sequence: CASSLHHSEAFF. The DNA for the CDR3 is TGTGCCAGCAGCTTACATCACAGTGAAGCTTTCTTT.

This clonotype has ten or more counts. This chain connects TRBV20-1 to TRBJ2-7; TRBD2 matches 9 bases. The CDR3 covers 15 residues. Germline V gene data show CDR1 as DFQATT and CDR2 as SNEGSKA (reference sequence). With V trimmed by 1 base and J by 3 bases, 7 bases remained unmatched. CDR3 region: CSARGETSGDYEQYF. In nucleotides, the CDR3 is TGCAGTGCTAGAGGGGAGACTAGCGGAGACTACGAGCAGTACTTC.

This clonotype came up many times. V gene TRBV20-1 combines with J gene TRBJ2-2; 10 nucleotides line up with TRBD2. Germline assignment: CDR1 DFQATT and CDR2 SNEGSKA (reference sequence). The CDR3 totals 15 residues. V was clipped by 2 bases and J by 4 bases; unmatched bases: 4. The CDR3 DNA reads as TGCAGTGCTAGACCGAGCGGGAGGGGCACCGGGGAGCTGTTTTTT. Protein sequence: CSARPSGRGTGELFF.

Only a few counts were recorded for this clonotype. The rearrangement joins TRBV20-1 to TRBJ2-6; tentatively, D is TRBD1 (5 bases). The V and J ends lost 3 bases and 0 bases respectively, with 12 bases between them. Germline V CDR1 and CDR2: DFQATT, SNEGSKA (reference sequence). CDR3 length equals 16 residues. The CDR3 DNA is TGCAGTGCTAGCCGAGACAGCTCCTCTGGGGCCAACGTCCTGACTTTC. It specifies CSASRDSSSGANVLTF.

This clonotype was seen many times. The CDR3 is CASSNTDTQYF. CDR3 DNA sequence: TGTGCCAGCAGCAACACAGATACGCAGTATTTT. The chain links TRBV2 to TRBJ2-3; D unresolved. The V gene's germline CDR1 is SNHLY and CDR2 FYNNEI. Trimming left V 6 bases short and J 2 bases short, with 3 bases between. The length of the CDR3 is 11 residues.

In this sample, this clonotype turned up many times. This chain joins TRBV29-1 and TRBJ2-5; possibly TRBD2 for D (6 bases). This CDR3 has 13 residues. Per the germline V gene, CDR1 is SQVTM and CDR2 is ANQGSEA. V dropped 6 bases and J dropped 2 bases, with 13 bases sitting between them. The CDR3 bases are TGCAGCGTGCCCGGGAGTATACAAGAGACCCAGTACTTC. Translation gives CSVPGSIQETQYF.

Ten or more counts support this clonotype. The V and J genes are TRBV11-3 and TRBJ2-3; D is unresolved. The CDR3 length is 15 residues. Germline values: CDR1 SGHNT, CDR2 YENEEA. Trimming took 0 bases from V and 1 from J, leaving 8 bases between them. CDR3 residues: CASSLDSQGTDTQYF. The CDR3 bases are TGTGCCAGCAGCTTAGATTCGCAGGGCACAGATACGCAGTATTTT.

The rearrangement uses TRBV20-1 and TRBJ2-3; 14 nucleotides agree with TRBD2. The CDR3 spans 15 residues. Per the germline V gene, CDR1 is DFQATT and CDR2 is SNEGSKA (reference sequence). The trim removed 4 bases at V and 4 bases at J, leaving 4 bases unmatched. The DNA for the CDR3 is TGCAGTGCTACCCGGACTAGCGGGGGGCCAGATACGCAGTATTTT. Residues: CSATRTSGGPDTQYF.

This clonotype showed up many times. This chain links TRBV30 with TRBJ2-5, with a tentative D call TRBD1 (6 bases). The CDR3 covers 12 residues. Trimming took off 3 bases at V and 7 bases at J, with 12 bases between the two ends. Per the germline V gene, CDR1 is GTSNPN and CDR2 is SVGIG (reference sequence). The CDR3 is CAWSTGLGTQYF. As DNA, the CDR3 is TGTGCCTGGAGCACAGGGCTGGGGACCCAGTACTTC. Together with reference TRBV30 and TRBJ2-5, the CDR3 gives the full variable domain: SQTIHQWPATLVQPVGSPLSLECTVEGTSNPNLYWYRQAAGRGLQLLFYSVGIGQISSEVPQNLSASRPQDRQFILSSKKLLLSDSGFYLCAWSTGLGTQYFGPGTRLLVL.

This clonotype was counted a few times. CDR3 protein: CATSPKGNNQPQHF. The DNA of the CDR3 is TGTGCCACCAGTCCAAAAGGGAACAATCAGCCCCAGCATTTT. The V call is TRBV24-1, the J call TRBJ1-5; D call uncertain. In germline, CDR1 is KGHDR, CDR2 SFDVKD. Trimming cost V 6 bases and J 3 bases, with 11 bases left between them. The CDR3 totals 14 residues.

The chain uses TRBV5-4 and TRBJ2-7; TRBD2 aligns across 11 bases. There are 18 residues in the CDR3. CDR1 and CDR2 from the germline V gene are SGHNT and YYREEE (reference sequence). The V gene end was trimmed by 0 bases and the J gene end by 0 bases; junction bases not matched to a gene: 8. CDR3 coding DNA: TGTGCCAGCAGCTTGGGGGGGGGGCTAGCGGGAGGCTCCTACGAGCAGTACTTC. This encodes CASSLGGGLAGGSYEQYF.

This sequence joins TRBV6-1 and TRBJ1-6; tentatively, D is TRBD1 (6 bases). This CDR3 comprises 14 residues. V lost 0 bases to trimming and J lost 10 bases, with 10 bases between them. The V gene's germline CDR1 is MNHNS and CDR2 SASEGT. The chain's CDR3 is CASSEAGGRSPLHF. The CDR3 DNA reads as TGTGCCAGCAGTGAAGCAGGGGGTCGGTCACCCCTCCACTTT.

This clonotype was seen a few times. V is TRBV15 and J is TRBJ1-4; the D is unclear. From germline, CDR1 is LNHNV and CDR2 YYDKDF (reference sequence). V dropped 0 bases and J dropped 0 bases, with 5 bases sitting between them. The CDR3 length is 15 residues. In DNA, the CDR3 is TGTGCCACCAGCAGAGACACTGCAACTAATGAAAAACTGTTTTTT. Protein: CATSRDTATNEKLFF.

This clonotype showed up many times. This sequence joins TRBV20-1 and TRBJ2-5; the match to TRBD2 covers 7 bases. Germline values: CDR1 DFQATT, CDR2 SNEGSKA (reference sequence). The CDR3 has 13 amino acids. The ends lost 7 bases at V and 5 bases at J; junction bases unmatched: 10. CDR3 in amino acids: CSVPPSGGETQYF. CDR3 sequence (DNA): TGCAGTGTCCCACCTAGCGGTGGGGAGACCCAGTACTTC.

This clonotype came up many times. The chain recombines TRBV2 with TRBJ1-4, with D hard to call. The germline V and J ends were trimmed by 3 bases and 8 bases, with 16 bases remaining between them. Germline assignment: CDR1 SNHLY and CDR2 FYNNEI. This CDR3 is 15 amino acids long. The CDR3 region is CASSEVRGSLEKLFF. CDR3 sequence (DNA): TGTGCCAGCAGTGAGGTTCGAGGGTCTCTGGAAAAACTGTTTTTT.

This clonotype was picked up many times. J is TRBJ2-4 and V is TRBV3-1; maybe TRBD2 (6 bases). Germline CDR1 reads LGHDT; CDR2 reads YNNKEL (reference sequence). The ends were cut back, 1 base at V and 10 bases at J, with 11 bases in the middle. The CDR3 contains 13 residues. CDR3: CASSQGGDRIQYF. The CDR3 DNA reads TGTGCCAGCAGCCAAGGCGGGGATCGAATTCAGTACTTC. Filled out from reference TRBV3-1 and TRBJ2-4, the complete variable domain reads DTAVSQTPKYLVTQMGNDKSIKCEQNLGHDTMYWYKQDSKKFLKIMFSYNNKELIINETVPNRFSPKSPDKAHLNLHINSLELGDSAVYFCASSQGGDRIQYFGAGTRLSVL.

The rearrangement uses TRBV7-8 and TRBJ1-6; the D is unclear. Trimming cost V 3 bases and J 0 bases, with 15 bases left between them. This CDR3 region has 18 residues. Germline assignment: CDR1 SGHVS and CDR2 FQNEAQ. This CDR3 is CASSFAFRTSSYNSPLHF. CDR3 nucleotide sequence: TGTGCCAGCAGCTTCGCCTTCCGAACGAGCTCCTATAATTCACCCCTCCACTTT.

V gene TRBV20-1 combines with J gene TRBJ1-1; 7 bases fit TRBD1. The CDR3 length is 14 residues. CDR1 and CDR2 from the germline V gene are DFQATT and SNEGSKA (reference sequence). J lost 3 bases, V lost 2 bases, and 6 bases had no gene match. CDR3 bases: TGCAGTGCTAGAAGGGGGGACAGCTACACTGAAGCTTTCTTT. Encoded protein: CSARRGDSYTEAFF.

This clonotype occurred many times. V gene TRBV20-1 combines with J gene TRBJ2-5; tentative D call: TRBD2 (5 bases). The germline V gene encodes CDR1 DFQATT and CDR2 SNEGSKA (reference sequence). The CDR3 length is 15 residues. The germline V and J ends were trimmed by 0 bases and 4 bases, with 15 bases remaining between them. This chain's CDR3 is CSARDEEGWAETQYF. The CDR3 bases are TGCAGTGCTAGAGATGAAGAGGGCTGGGCAGAGACCCAGTACTTC.

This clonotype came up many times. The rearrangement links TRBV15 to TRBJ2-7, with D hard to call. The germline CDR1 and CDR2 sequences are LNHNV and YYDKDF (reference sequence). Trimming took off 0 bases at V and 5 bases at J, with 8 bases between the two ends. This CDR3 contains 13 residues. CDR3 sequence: CATSRDPTNEQYF. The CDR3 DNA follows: TGTGCCACCAGCAGAGATCCCACGAACGAGCAGTACTTC.

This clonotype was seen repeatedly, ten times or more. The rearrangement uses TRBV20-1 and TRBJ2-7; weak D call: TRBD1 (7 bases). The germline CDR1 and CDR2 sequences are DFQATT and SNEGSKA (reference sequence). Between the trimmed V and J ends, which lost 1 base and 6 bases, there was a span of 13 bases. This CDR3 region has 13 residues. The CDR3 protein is CSARAGGGSEQYF. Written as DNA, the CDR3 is TGCAGTGCTAGAGCTGGAGGGGGCTCCGAGCAGTACTTC.

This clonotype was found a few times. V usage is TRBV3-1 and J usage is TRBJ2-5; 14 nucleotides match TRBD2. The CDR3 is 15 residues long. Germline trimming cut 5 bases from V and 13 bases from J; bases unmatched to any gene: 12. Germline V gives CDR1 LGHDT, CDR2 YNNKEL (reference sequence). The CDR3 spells CASSSKGLAGANTYF. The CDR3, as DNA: TGTGCCAGCAGCAGTAAGGGACTAGCGGGGGCTAACACGTACTTC.

CDR3 nucleotide sequence: TGTGCCAGCAGCCAAGACAGGATCAGAAATTCACCCCTCCACTTT. Protein: CASSQDRIRNSPLHF. The genes are TRBV11-2 and TRBJ1-6; weak D call: TRBD1 (6 bases). CDR3 length: 15 amino acids. V gave up 5 bases and J gave up 7 bases, with 15 bases separating them. The germline gives CDR1 SGHAT, CDR2 FQNNGV.

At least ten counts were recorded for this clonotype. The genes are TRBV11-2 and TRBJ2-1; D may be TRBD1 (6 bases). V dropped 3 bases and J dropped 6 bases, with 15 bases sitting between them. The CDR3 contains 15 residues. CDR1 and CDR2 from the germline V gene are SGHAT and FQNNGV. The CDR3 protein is CASSFRDKRANEQFF. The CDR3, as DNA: TGTGCCAGCAGCTTCCGGGACAAGCGCGCCAATGAGCAGTTCTTC.

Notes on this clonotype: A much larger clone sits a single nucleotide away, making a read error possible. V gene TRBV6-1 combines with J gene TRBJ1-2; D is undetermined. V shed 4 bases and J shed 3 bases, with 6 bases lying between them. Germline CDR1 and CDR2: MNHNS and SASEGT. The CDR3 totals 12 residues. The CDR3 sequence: CASSVHDYGYTF. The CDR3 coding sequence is TGTGCCAGCAGTGTTCACGACTATGGCTACACCTTC.

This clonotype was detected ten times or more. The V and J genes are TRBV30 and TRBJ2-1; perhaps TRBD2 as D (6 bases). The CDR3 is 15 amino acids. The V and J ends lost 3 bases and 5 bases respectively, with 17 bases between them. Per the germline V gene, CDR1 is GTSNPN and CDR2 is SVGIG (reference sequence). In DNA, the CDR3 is TGTGCCTGGAGCCAGGACTATTCCTCTGACAATGAGCAGTTCTTC. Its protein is CAWSQDYSSDNEQFF.

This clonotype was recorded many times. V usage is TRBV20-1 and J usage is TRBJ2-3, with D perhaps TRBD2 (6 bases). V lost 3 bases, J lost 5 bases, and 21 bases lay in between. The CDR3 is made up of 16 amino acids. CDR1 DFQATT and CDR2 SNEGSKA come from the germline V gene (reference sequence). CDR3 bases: TGCAGTGCTAGTTGGGTGACTAGTCCTGATGGAGATACGCAGTATTTT. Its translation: CSASWVTSPDGDTQYF.

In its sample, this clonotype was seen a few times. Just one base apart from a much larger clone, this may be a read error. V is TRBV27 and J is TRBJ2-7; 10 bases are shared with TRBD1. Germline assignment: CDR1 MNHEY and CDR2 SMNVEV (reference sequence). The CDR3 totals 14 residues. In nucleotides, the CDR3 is TGTGCCGGCAGTCTTAGGACAGGGGGGTACGAGCAGTACTTC. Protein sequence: CAGSLRTGGYEQYF.